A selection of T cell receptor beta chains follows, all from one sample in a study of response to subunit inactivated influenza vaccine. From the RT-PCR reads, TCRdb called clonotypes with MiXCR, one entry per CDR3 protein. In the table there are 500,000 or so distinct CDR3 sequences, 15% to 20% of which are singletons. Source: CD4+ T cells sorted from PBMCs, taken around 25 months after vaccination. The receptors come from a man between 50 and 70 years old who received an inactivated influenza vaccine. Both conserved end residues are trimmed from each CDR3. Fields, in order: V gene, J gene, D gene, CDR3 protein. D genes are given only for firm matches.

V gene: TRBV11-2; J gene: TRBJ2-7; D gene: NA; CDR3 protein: ASSPPTTSAQY
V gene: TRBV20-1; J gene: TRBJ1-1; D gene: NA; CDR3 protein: SVRNPRGTEAF
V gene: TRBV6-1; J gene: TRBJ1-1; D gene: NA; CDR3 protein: ASRHPVAANTEAF
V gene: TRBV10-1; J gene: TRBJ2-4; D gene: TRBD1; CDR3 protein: ASSPGQKNIQY
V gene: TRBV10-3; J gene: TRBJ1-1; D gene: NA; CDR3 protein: AIRDDRQMNTEAF
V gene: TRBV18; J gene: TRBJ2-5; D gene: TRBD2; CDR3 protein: ASSLNQLANQETQY
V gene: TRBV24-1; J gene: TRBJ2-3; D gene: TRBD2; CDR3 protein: ATSAASSGGDTQY
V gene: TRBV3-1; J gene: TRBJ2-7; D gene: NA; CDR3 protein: ASSQWLYEQY
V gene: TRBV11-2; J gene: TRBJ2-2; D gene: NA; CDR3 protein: ASSFRRMNTGELF
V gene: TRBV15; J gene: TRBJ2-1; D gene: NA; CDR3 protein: ATSTRRGGGRNEQF
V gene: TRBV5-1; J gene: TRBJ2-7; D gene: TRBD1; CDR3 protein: ASSLGDSGTGGKY
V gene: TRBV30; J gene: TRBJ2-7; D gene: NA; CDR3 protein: AWRSDRHSYEQY
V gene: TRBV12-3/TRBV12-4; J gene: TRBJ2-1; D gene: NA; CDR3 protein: ASSLAGGGLVNEQF
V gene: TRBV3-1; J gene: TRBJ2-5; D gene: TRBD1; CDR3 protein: ASSQTGTGWSQETQY
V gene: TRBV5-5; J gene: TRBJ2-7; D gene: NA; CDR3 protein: ASSYPQASLKQY
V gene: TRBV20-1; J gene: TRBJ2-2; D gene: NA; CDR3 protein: SGRKGLTGELF
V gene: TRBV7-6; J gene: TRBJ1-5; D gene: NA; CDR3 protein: ASSLESSVGAYSNQPQH
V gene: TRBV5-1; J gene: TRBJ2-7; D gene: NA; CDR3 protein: ASSSGQQSDEQY
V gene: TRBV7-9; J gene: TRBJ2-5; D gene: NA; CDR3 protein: ASSRTHQETQY
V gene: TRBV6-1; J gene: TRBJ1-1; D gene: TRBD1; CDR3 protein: ASSDRGQGAAF
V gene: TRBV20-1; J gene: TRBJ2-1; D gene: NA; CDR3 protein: SARQEYYNEQF
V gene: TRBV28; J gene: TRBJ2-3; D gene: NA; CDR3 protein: ASTRGGLQNTQY
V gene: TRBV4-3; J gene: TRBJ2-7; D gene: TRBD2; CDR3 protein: ASSQVAGVPYEQY
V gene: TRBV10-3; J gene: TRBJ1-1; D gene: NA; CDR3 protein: AISLEGNTEAF
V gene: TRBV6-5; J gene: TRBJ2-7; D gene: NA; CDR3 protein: ASSYGGSGLYEQY
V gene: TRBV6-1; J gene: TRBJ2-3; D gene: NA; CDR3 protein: ASSPRSLARIYTDTQY
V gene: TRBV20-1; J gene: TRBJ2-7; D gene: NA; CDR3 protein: SASLRHGDEQY
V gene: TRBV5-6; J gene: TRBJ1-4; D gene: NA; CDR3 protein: ASSLRGINEKLF